Each of the 30 T cell receptor beta chains below was sequenced from the same sample in a study of Ad26.COV2.S vaccination and SARS-CoV-2 variants (dated by TCRdb to 2020 to 2023). The sample's treatment or condition label, in plain terms: approximately 18 received Ad26.COV2.S at low or high dose, single or two shots; about 5 received placebo; per-sample allocation not given. Repertoires of vaccine and placebo recipients were sequenced from samples collected on day 63 after the first injection. The library was made by the immunoSEQ multiplex PCR assay. TCRdb re-hosts the immuneACCESS table, in-frame sequences only. Its copies lack some clones; in the studies checked, an unresolved V gene accounts for under half of them, and the cause for the rest is not known. A total of roughly 350,000 clones appear in this sample, less than 90% of them only once. The leading ten clones occupy approximately 12% of the sample.

The starting material was peripheral blood, obtained in a trial of Ad26.COV2.S vaccine versus placebo. These receptors came from a person aged 18 to 65 who received the Ad26.COV2.S COVID-19 vaccine or a placebo.

The V and J genes are TRBV28 and TRBJ2-3; D gene unclear. This CDR3 spans 13 amino acids. In germline, CDR1 is MDHEN, CDR2 SYDVKM. V was cut by 2 bases and J by 4 bases, with 7 bases left in between. CDR3 nucleotide sequence: TGTGCCAGCAGTTTAGGGAACGCAGATACGCAGTATTTT. Amino acid sequence: CASSLGNADTQYF.

The CDR3: CASSEVGGTGELFF. The DNA for the CDR3 is TGTGCCAGCAGCGAGGTAGGCGGCACCGGGGAGCTGTTTTTT. This chain connects TRBV9 to TRBJ2-2; D unclear. The CDR3 extends over 14 amino acids. Trimming took 3 bases from V and 4 from J, leaving 10 bases between them. Germline V gene lookup returns CDR1 SGDLS and CDR2 YYNGEE.

The gene calls are TRBV28 and TRBJ1-6, with D unresolved. The CDR3 is made up of 17 amino acids. V was clipped by 3 bases and J by 0 bases, with 12 bases between them. Germline CDR1 and CDR2: MDHEN and SYDVKM. CDR3: CASSLGSLSSYNSPLHF. CDR3 nucleotide sequence: TGTGCCAGCAGTTTGGGCAGCCTAAGCTCCTATAATTCACCCCTCCACTTT.

The V gene is TRBV6-6, the J gene TRBJ1-5, with D uncertain. Germline lookup yields CDR1 MNHNY and CDR2 SVGAGI (reference sequence). The CDR3 contains 13 residues. V lost 5 bases, J lost 11 bases, and 16 bases lay in between. CDR3 in amino acids: CASSPGALKAQHF. As DNA, the CDR3 is TGTGCCAGCAGTCCGGGAGCCCTGAAGGCCCAGCATTTT.

The chain employs TRBV7-8 and TRBJ2-5, with D hard to call. The V and J ends lost 4 bases and 5 bases respectively, with 8 bases between them. Germline CDR1 reads SGHVS; CDR2 reads FQNEAQ. This CDR3 has 12 residues. The CDR3 nucleotides are TGTGCCAGCAGCTCATATGCGGAGACCCAGTACTTC. Protein product: CASSSYAETQYF.

This clone was counted only a few times. The J gene is TRBJ2-7, the V gene TRBV6-5, with TRBD1 matching over 9 bases. Germline V gene sequence: CDR1 MNHEY, CDR2 SVGAGI. This CDR3 has 15 residues. The V and J ends lost 0 bases and 4 bases, in that order; junction bases with no gene match: 4. CDR3 nucleotides: TGTGCCAGCAGTTACTCCGGGACAGGGAGATACGAGCAGTACTTC. Its protein is CASSYSGTGRYEQYF.

The chain couples TRBV28 to TRBJ2-1; D possibly uses TRBD1 or TRBD2 (5 bases each). V dropped 11 bases and J dropped 4 bases, with 18 bases sitting between them. The CDR3 extends over 14 amino acids. CDR1 is MDHEN and CDR2 is SYDVKM in the germline V gene. For the CDR3, the DNA is TGTGCCCTGGGGAGTCTACAGGAATACAATGAGCAGTTCTTC. This sequence encodes CALGSLQEYNEQFF.

The V and J genes are TRBV28 and TRBJ1-5, with no clear D. The CDR3 runs 13 residues. V lost 6 bases to trimming and J lost 6 bases, with 12 bases between them. CDR1 is MDHEN and CDR2 is SYDVKM in the germline V gene. CDR3 nucleotide sequence: TGTGCCAGCAGCGAAGGGATGGGTCAGCCCCAGCATTTT. Encoded protein: CASSEGMGQPQHF.

This clone was recorded many times. CDR3 residues: CSVAQSLDGYTF. CDR3 sequence (DNA): TGCAGCGTGGCACAGAGTCTTGATGGCTACACCTTC. V gene TRBV29-1 combines with J gene TRBJ1-2; D is unclear. The CDR3 loop spans 12 amino acids. CDR1 is SQVTM and CDR2 is ANQGSEA in the germline V gene. With 6 bases removed from V and 6 bases from J, the gap between germline ends came to 14 bases.

The chain carries TRBV2 and TRBJ1-2, with 8 nucleotides matching TRBD1. Trimming cost V 2 bases and J 2 bases; bases outside gene matches: 7. Germline CDR1 is SNHLY and CDR2 is FYNNEI. This CDR3 is built from 16 residues. The CDR3 coding sequence is TGTGCCAGCAGTGAAATGTTAGGACAGGGCAACTATGGCTACACCTTC. Amino acid sequence: CASSEMLGQGNYGYTF.

The chain couples TRBV3-1 (or the pseudogene TRBV3-2) to TRBJ1-1; possible D gene TRBD1, 5 bases. Germline V gene lookup returns CDR1 LGHDT and CDR2 YNNKEL (reference sequence). The V gene lost 2 bases and the J gene lost 1 base, with 11 bases spanning the gap. CDR3 length: 15 residues. This chain's CDR3 is CASSQQGAGNTEAFF. The CDR3, as DNA: TGTGCCAGCAGCCAACAGGGAGCGGGGAACACTGAAGCTTTCTTT.

The CDR3 DNA reads as TGTGCCAGCAGGGCCCAAGAGACCCAGTACTTC. Protein product: CASRAQETQYF. The chain has TRBV27 and TRBJ2-5; D is undetermined. The germline V and J ends were trimmed by 6 bases and 1 base, with 3 bases remaining between them. CDR1 and CDR2 (germline): MNHEY, SMNVEV (reference sequence). This CDR3 has 11 residues.

The chain combines TRBV7-9 with TRBJ1-2, with a tentative D call TRBD1 (6 bases). CDR1 is SEHNR and CDR2 is FQNEAQ in the germline V gene (reference sequence). The CDR3 extends over 14 amino acids. V dropped 3 bases and J dropped 4 bases, with 12 bases sitting between them. The CDR3 spells CASSFRDTSYGYTF. CDR3 coding DNA: TGTGCCAGCAGCTTCCGGGACACTTCCTATGGCTACACCTTC. Variable domain in full (rest from reference TRBV7-9 and TRBJ1-2): DTGVSQNPRHKITKRGQNVTFRCDPISEHNRLYWYRQTLGQGPEFLTYFQNEAQLEKSRLLSDRFSAERPKGSFSTLEIQRTEQGDSAMYLCASSFRDTSYGYTFGSGTRLTVV.

V gene TRBV5-6 combines with J gene TRBJ2-7; 7 positions agree with TRBD2. The V and J ends lost 1 base and 0 bases, in that order; junction bases with no gene match: 4. The CDR3 length is 15 residues. Germline assignment: CDR1 SGHDT and CDR2 YYEEEE. DNA of the CDR3: TGTGCCAGCAGCTTGACTAGCGAATCCTCCTACGAGCAGTACTTC. Its protein product is CASSLTSESSYEQYF.

This rearrangement joins TRBV12-3 or TRBV12-4 to TRBJ1-1, with no clear D. The CDR3 is 12 residues long. The V gene lost 4 bases and the J gene lost 4 bases, with 7 bases spanning the gap. CDR3 region: CASSYSGTEAFF. The CDR3 nucleotides are TGTGCCAGCAGTTATTCGGGCACTGAAGCTTTCTTT.

The J gene is TRBJ1-1, the V gene TRBV27, with D perhaps TRBD1 (6 bases). This CDR3 contains 11 residues. The V end lost 6 bases, the J end lost 8 bases, and 10 bases lay between the germline ends. From germline, CDR1 is MNHEY and CDR2 SMNVEV (reference sequence). The CDR3 loop is CASRTTGEAFF. In DNA, the CDR3 is TGTGCCAGCAGGACCACAGGGGAAGCTTTCTTT.

The V call is TRBV18, the J call TRBJ1-2; TRBD1 matches at 9 bases. V shed 2 bases, J shed 0 bases, and the junction held 1 base outside the gene matches. Germline V CDR1 and CDR2: KGHSH, LQKENI. There are 15 residues in the CDR3. CDR3 loop: CASSPGQGSNYGYTF. CDR3 nucleotide sequence: TGTGCCAGCTCACCAGGACAGGGGTCTAACTATGGCTACACCTTC.

The V and J genes are TRBV7-8 and TRBJ2-1; tentative D call: TRBD1 (5 bases). Germline CDR1 SGHVS, CDR2 FQNEAQ. V was shortened by 1 base and J by 1 base, with 8 bases between the two germline ends. This CDR3 comprises 15 residues. The CDR3 DNA sequence: TGTGCCAGCAGCTTAGGCAGGGCTTCCTACAATGAGCAGTTCTTC. The encoded protein is CASSLGRASYNEQFF.

The chain recombines TRBV19 with TRBJ1-1, with D uncertain. Germline V lookup: CDR1 LNHDA, CDR2 SQIVND (reference sequence). This CDR3 has 14 residues. V was pared by 1 base and J by 6 bases, with 12 bases between. CDR3 amino acids: CASSIVPRHPEAFF. The CDR3 DNA is TGTGCCAGTAGTATAGTCCCAAGACACCCTGAAGCTTTCTTT.

The chain links TRBV18 to TRBJ2-7, with D perhaps given as TRBD1 or TRBD2 (6 bases each). The CDR3 totals 16 residues. Germline values: CDR1 KGHSH, CDR2 LQKENI. With 0 bases removed from V and 2 bases from J, the gap between germline ends came to 14 bases. CDR3 amino acids: CASSPPEGVNAYEQYF. The CDR3 DNA is TGTGCCAGCTCACCACCGGAGGGGGTAAACGCCTACGAGCAGTACTTC.

The chain is built from TRBV6-2 or TRBV6-3 and TRBJ2-1; 10 bases agree with TRBD2. This CDR3 is built from 14 residues. The germline gives CDR1 MNHEY, CDR2 SVGEGT. V was clipped by 5 bases and J by 8 bases; unmatched bases: 6. The CDR3 region is CASSLLAGAYEQFF. The CDR3 DNA is TGTGCCAGCAGTCTCCTAGCGGGGGCATATGAGCAGTTCTTC.

Points on this clone: Other nucleotide sequences from this sample produce the same CDR3. The chain combines TRBV4-1 with TRBJ2-1, with a weak D call TRBD2 (5 bases). V was shortened by 1 base and J by 4 bases, with 8 bases between the two germline ends. The CDR3 has 14 residues. Germline V lookup: CDR1 MGHRA, CDR2 YSYEKL. CDR3 residues: CASSQVGLYNEQFF. CDR3 bases: TGCGCCAGCAGCCAAGTAGGACTTTACAATGAGCAGTTCTTC.

The V and J genes are TRBV9 and TRBJ1-3; D gene uncertain. This CDR3 spans 14 amino acids. Germline CDR1 SGDLS, CDR2 YYNGEE. Trimming took 3 bases from V and 1 from J, leaving 8 bases between them. The CDR3 protein is CASSGPPSGNTIYF. The DNA of the CDR3 is TGTGCCAGCAGCGGACCACCGTCTGGAAACACCATATATTTT.

The V gene is TRBV7-6, the J gene TRBJ2-1; no clear D. The CDR3 spans 13 residues. CDR1 and CDR2 from the germline V gene are SGHVS and FNYEAQ. Trimming cost V 0 bases and J 4 bases, with 4 bases left between them. The CDR3 DNA reads TGTGCCAGCAGCTTAGCACCTTACAATGAGCAGTTCTTC. As protein: CASSLAPYNEQFF.

The chain couples TRBV5-4 to TRBJ2-6, with TRBD2 identical over 7 bases. The CDR3 loop spans 16 amino acids. Germline V gives CDR1 SGHNT, CDR2 YYREEE (reference sequence). Trimming took 4 bases from V and 0 from J; bases not matched to a gene: 4. The CDR3 is CASSGGRSSGANVLTF. CDR3 DNA sequence: TGTGCCAGCAGCGGCGGGAGATCCTCTGGGGCCAACGTCCTGACTTTC.

The chain couples TRBV7-9 to TRBJ2-1, with D maybe TRBD2 (6 bases). This CDR3 is built from 15 residues. Germline values: CDR1 SEHNR, CDR2 FQNEAQ (reference sequence). The V gene lost 7 bases and the J gene lost 1 base, with 14 bases spanning the gap. The CDR3 protein is CASKLEGSSYNEQFF. DNA for the CDR3: TGTGCCAGCAAATTGGAGGGGTCTTCCTACAATGAGCAGTTCTTC. Filled out from reference TRBV7-9 and TRBJ2-1, the complete variable domain reads DTGVSQNPRHKITKRGQNVTFRCDPISEHNRLYWYRQTLGQGPEFLTYFQNEAQLEKSRLLSDRFSAERPKGSFSTLEIQRTEQGDSAMYLCASKLEGSSYNEQFFGPGTRLTVL.

The chain uses TRBV5-1 and TRBJ2-1; a weak D match, TRBD2 (5 bases). Deletions cut 0 bases from V and 0 bases from J, with 16 bases between. This CDR3 has 18 residues. Germline loops: CDR1 SGHRS, CDR2 YFSETQ. The CDR3 here is CASSLAISAQSSYNEQFF. The DNA of the CDR3 is TGCGCCAGCAGCTTGGCGATTAGCGCACAGAGCTCCTACAATGAGCAGTTCTTC.

This sequence joins TRBV2 and TRBJ1-2; D is ambiguous. CDR1 is SNHLY and CDR2 is FYNNEI in the germline V gene. The CDR3 spans 13 residues. Between the trimmed V and J ends, which lost 2 bases and 7 bases, there was a span of 11 bases. CDR3 DNA: TGTGCCAGCAGTGAAACGGGGTTGGGTGGCTACACCTTC. This codes for CASSETGLGGYTF.

This rearrangement joins TRBV7-3 to TRBJ2-1; no firm D call. CDR3 length: 15 amino acids. Trimming shortened V by 5 bases and J by 5 bases, and 16 bases separated the two germline ends. Germline CDR1 and CDR2: SGHTA and FQGTGA. CDR3 residues: CASSPVAGTNNEQFF. CDR3 bases: TGTGCCAGCAGCCCGGTGGCAGGAACCAACAATGAGCAGTTCTTC. Complete variable domain (other parts from reference TRBV7-3 and TRBJ2-1): GAGVSQTPSNKVTEKGKYVELRCDPISGHTALYWYRQSLGQGPEFLIYFQGTGAADDSGLPNDRFFAVRPEGSVSTLKIQRTERGDSAVYLCASSPVAGTNNEQFFGPGTRLTVL.

The chain recombines TRBV5-1 with TRBJ2-7, with TRBD2 matching over 9 bases. The junction had 3 bases not matched to a gene; V was cut back by 0 bases and J by 2 bases. CDR1 and CDR2 from the germline V gene are SGHRS and YFSETQ. The CDR3 is 15 residues long. The CDR3 reads CASSLGTSAAYEQYF. In nucleotides, the CDR3 is TGCGCCAGCAGCTTGGGGACTAGCGCCGCCTACGAGCAGTACTTC.